This note documents a single T cell receptor (beta chain) sequence. Its cognate antigen has yet to be identified. Base qualities are not at hand, and no much larger clone is one base apart. Library construction relied on RACE. Reads for this sample came from a NextSeq 500. Library preparation attached unique molecular identifiers to individual cDNA molecules for quantitative, reproducible TCR counting. Both TCR alpha and TCR beta chains were sequenced from each blood RNA sample. Per the original workflow: Samples had a median of roughly 99,000 TCRs, with a range from roughly 23,224 to 750,000. The Decombinator software suite was used to annotate the V, J and CDR3 of the TCR reads. For PS versus PT1 abundance plots, all samples were subsampled to the same number of TCRs (28,000). Expanded TCRs were defined as absent before sensitization and observed at least eight times at the 2-week time point. The public reads were reanalyzed by TCRdb: fastp trimming at Q25, MiXCR alignment, in-frame beta chains only. CDR3 protein duplicates are merged, each entry listing the most common genes and DNA. For this entry, the V and J calls and clone size follow TCRdb and not the study's own pipeline. This sample comprises more than 250,000 distinct CDR3 sequences, about 9% of them detected only once. Approximately 2.3% of the sample rests with the top ten.

What this sample's time point label stands for: pre-sensitization, week 0. The sample's treatment or condition label, in plain terms: therapeutic diphenylcyclopropenone sensitization with weekly scalp DPC. Blood at each patch-test visit was drawn before the patch test was applied. Eligible patients were aged 18 to 70, diagnosed with alopecia, deemed suitable for DPC therapy, and excluded if pregnant. Total RNA was isolated from unfractionated whole blood collected in Tempus Blood RNA tubes. This specimen belongs to a study of human T cells and chemical hapten exposure (dated by TCRdb to about 2021). For context, the study as a whole: For sensitization, 2% DPC in acetone was applied to a roughly 2 cm by roughly 2 cm area of upper inner arm skin. Blood for TCR sequencing was provided by twenty-nine alopecia patients at one to four time points (pre-sensitization, 2, 6 and 24 weeks). Patch tests used Finn chambers with 0.01% DPC on the upper back, scored after 6 days by International Contact Dermatitis Research Group standards. Alopecia areata with under or over 50% scalp involvement, alopecia totalis and alopecia universalis were represented in the patient cohort, which was mostly female. Blood samples were taken from patients before sensitization (week 0) and then at 2, 6 and about 24 weeks after DPC sensitization. Weekly therapeutic DPC doses were additionally applied to the scalp of patients throughout the approximately 25-week study period. Libraries were combined into a pool for sequencing, and differences in TCR yield between samples came mainly from small differences in library volumes within the pool. This study followed changes in the peripheral blood TCR repertoire in vivo during primary and secondary sensitization of alopecia patients to the hapten diphenylcyclopropenone (DPC). General conclusions and limits of the study: Significantly more large CDR3 similarity clusters were formed by expanded TCRs than by pre-sensitization or healthy control sets, consistent with antigen-driven responses. Because all patients had alopecia, a presumed autoimmune disease, the immune response of the patients might differ from that of healthy individuals. After repeated subsampling, changes were observed in the strength of the expansion versus patch-test correlation and in the threshold at which the correlation became significant. A positive correlation was found between the number of PT1 expanded TCRs and patch test score, with significance reached at thresholds 8, 16 and 32 but not 4. No change with DPC sensitization was found in the number of TCRs above 1 in 1000 frequency, and no evidence of global repertoire structure alterations was found.

This clonotype was obtained from a woman aged 40 to 49 with alopecia areata. Some clones in this sample may be carry-over from other donors' samples. The specimen comprised whole blood, sampled in connection with sensitization to the hapten diphenylcyclopropenone (DPC).

The nucleotide sequence reads TGTGCCAGCAGCCAAGAGTCCAGAGACACTGAAGCTTTCTTT. This yields the protein CASSQESRDTEAFF. The receptor chain draws on TRBV3-1 and TRBJ1-1; no confident D gene assignment can be made. The CDR3 spans 14 residues, from the cysteine through the phenylalanine. The retained sequence is limited to the CDR3, 42 bases, with the frame set at the first base. V lost 0 bases and J lost 3 bases; the stretch between them is 8 bases long. The CDR1 and CDR2 encoded by the germline V gene (reference sequence) are LGHDT and YNNKEL. The CDR3 plus the reference TRBV3-1 and TRBJ1-1 genes for the other parts give the full variable domain: DTAVSQTPKYLVTQMGNDKSIKCEQNLGHDTMYWYKQDSKKFLKIMFSYNNKELIINETVPNRFSPKSPDKAHLNLHINSLELGDSAVYFCASSQESRDTEAFFGQGTRLTVV.